This T cell receptor (beta chain) came from a study of cytomegalovirus exposure and HLA in healthy donors. The wider study: Unique TCRs numbering approximately 80 million, obtained from HLA-typed donors, made up an early data release.

Germline CDR1 reads MDHEN; CDR2 reads SYDVKM. The CDR3 spans 14 residues. The V and J ends lost 0 bases and 4 bases respectively, with 9 bases between them. The study's findings and limits: It emerged from a later analysis that several of the most significant clusters appeared to be linked to common viral pathogens. Available immune exposure information was restricted to CMV serostatus only.

The donors gave bone marrow, and they were healthy. The PCR made use of 60 Vbeta and 13 Jbeta primers. Method: immunoSEQ multiplex PCR; TCRdb's copy keeps in-frame clones and lacks some. The sample consists of 250,000 or so clones, about 90% of them appearing once. The sample holds a few counts of this clone. What it binds is unknown. The clonotype comes from a girl aged 2 to 10 in good health and CMV-seronegative. The gene calls are TRBV28 and TRBJ1-1, with D possibly being TRBD1 (5 bases). Specimen: PBMCs. The CDR3 spells CASSLWDTGTEAFF. CDR3 coding DNA: TGTGCCAGCAGTTTATGGGACACTGGCACTGAAGCTTTCTTT.